The 13 T cell receptor beta chains in this list originate from one sample, sequenced in a study of blood T cell repertoires in COVID-19. The repertoire was sequenced with immunoSEQ multiplex PCR; TCRdb's copy has only in-frame clones and lacks some. The data contain 30,000 to 40,000 clones, 70% to 90% of them singletons. Material for sequencing was peripheral blood. The receptors here all came from a man in his 70s with acute or convalescent COVID-19.

DNA of the CDR3: TGCGCCAGCTCGTATCTAACAGGGGCGATCTATGGCTACACCTTC. Its translation is CASSYLTGAIYGYTF. The V gene is TRBV5-1, the J gene TRBJ1-2, with 7 bases lining up with TRBD1. V gave up 7 bases and J gave up 4 bases; unmatched junction bases: 13. Germline V gene data show CDR1 as SGHRS and CDR2 as YFSETQ. This CDR3 has 15 residues.

The chain has TRBV9 and TRBJ1-2, with TRBD1 matching 12 bases. Unmatched junction bases numbered 4, after V lost 4 bases and J lost 3 bases. Per germline, CDR1 SGDLS and CDR2 YYNGEE. CDR3 length equals 15 residues. Here the CDR3 reads CASSLGTGGDYGYTF. The CDR3 coding sequence is TGTGCCAGCAGCTTAGGGACAGGGGGCGACTATGGCTACACCTTC.

The genes are TRBV30 and TRBJ1-6; possible D gene TRBD1, 6 bases. The CDR3 is 13 residues long. Germline V gene data show CDR1 as GTSNPN and CDR2 as SVGIG (reference sequence). The CDR3 reads CAVGQLNNSPLHF. CDR3 in DNA: TGTGCTGTCGGACAGCTAAATAATTCACCCCTCCACTTT.

The chain combines TRBV3-1 (or the pseudogene TRBV3-2) with TRBJ2-3; 10 nucleotides align to TRBD2. Germline V CDR1 and CDR2: LGHDT, YNNKEL (reference sequence). This CDR3 is built from 16 residues. V shed 0 bases and J 2 bases; nucleotides not matched to a gene: 2. The CDR3 region is CASSQDLAGVTDTQYF. The CDR3 coding sequence is TGTGCCAGCAGCCAAGACCTAGCGGGGGTCACAGATACGCAGTATTTT.

This clone has only a few counts. CDR3 DNA sequence: TGTGCCAGCTCACTAAATACCGGGACTAACGTTCAGGGCTACACCTTC. Protein sequence: CASSLNTGTNVQGYTF. The genes are TRBV18 and TRBJ1-2, with a weak D call TRBD1 (5 bases). V gave up 4 bases and J gave up 8 bases, with 23 bases separating them. Germline loops: CDR1 KGHSH, CDR2 LQKENI. This CDR3 comprises 16 residues.

The rearrangement links TRBV7-9 to TRBJ1-2; D remains unclear. Germline CDR1 is SEHNR and CDR2 is FQNEAQ (reference sequence). This CDR3 contains 17 residues. The V end lost 5 bases, the J end lost 0 bases, and 19 bases lay between the germline ends. This CDR3 is CASSPYRAAEANYGYTF. Here the CDR3 DNA reads TGTGCCAGCAGCCCGTATCGGGCAGCGGAGGCTAACTATGGCTACACCTTC. Together with reference TRBV7-9 and TRBJ1-2, the CDR3 gives the full variable domain: DTGVSQNPRHKITKRGQNVTFRCDPISEHNRLYWYRQTLGQGPEFLTYFQNEAQLEKSRLLSDRFSAERPKGSFSTLEIQRTEQGDSAMYLCASSPYRAAEANYGYTFGSGTRLTVV.

This clone was counted ten times or more. The chain links TRBV18 to TRBJ1-3; unclear D gene. The CDR3 covers 15 residues. The V gene's germline CDR1 is KGHSH and CDR2 LQKENI. Deletions cut 4 bases from V and 4 bases from J, with 14 bases between. Here the CDR3 DNA reads TGTGCCAGCTCACGGGAGGAAGGAACAGGAAACACCATATATTTT. Translating it yields CASSREEGTGNTIYF.

The chain carries TRBV6-2 or TRBV6-3 and TRBJ1-1, with 12 bases that match TRBD1. From germline, CDR1 is MNHEY and CDR2 SVGEGT. Trimming removed 6 bases from V and 7 bases from J; junction bases left unmatched: 9. This CDR3 is 15 amino acids long. The CDR3 spells CASSDPGQGAGEAFF. In DNA, the CDR3 is TGTGCCAGCAGCGACCCGGGACAGGGGGCTGGTGAAGCTTTCTTT.

The chain joins TRBV4-2 to TRBJ2-7, with 7 bases that match TRBD1. The CDR3 consists of 15 residues. The J segment lost 3 bases and the V segment lost 1 base, leaving 6 bases of the junction unmatched. The germline V gene has CDR1 LGHNA and CDR2 YNFKEQ. The CDR3 nucleotides read TGTGCCAGCAGCCAAGCGACAGGGACCCTCTACGAGCAGTACTTC. Its translation is CASSQATGTLYEQYF.

V usage is TRBV27 and J usage is TRBJ1-3; D is possibly TRBD1 (6 bases). The germline V and J ends were trimmed by 5 bases and 0 bases, with 14 bases remaining between them. The germline gives CDR1 MNHEY, CDR2 SMNVEV (reference sequence). The CDR3 totals 16 residues. CDR3 amino acids: CASSRRQDGSGNTIYF. The CDR3 nucleotides are TGTGCCAGCAGTCGGCGACAGGATGGCTCTGGAAACACCATATATTTT.

V is TRBV25-1 and J is TRBJ2-1, with D possibly TRBD1 on 5 matching bases. The CDR3 covers 15 residues. V lost 1 base and J lost 4, with 11 bases in between. CDR1 is MGHDK, CDR2 SYGVNS, per germline. The CDR3 is CASSELRGRYNEQFF. CDR3 in DNA: TGTGCCAGCAGTGAATTAAGGGGCAGGTACAATGAGCAGTTCTTC.

This chain joins TRBV9 and TRBJ2-1; 7 bases agree with TRBD1. This CDR3 has 16 amino acids. J was trimmed by 2 bases and V by 6 bases; bases with no gene match: 11. Germline CDR1 reads SGDLS; CDR2 reads YYNGEE. CDR3 region: CASNPLPTGTYNEQFF. The CDR3 coding sequence is TGTGCCAGCAACCCTTTACCGACAGGGACCTACAATGAGCAGTTCTTC.

This CDR3 is CAWSVNRGQEAFF. CDR3 sequence (DNA): TGTGCCTGGAGTGTTAACAGGGGGCAGGAAGCTTTCTTT. The chain is built from TRBV30 and TRBJ1-1, with TRBD1 matching over 9 bases. CDR3 length: 13 amino acids. The germline V gene encodes CDR1 GTSNPN and CDR2 SVGIG (reference sequence). Germline trimming cut 0 bases from V and 8 bases from J; bases unmatched to any gene: 4.